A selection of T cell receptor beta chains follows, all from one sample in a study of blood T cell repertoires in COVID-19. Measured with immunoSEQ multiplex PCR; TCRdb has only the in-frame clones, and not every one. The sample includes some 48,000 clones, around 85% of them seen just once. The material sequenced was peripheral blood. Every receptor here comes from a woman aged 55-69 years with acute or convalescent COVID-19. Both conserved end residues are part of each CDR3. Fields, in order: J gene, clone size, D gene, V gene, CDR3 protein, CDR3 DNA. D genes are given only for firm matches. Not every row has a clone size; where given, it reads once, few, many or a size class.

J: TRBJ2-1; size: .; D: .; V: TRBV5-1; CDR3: CASSLGQGPRNEQFF; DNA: TGCGCCAGCAGCTTGGGACAAGGCCCCCGCAATGAGCAGTTCTTC
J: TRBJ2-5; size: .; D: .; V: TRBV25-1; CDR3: CASSEYETRVMETQYF; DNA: TGTGCCAGCAGTGAATACGAGACTAGGGTGATGGAGACCCAGTACTTC
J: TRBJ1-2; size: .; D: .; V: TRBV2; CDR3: CASSDGPKGDLLDLNYGYTF; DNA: TGTGCCAGCAGTGACGGCCCGAAGGGGGACCTCCTCGATCTTAACTATGGCTACACCTTC
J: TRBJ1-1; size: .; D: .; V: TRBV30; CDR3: CAWSVRGLLDTEAFF; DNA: TGTGCCTGGAGTGTTCGGGGGTTGTTGGACACTGAAGCTTTCTTT
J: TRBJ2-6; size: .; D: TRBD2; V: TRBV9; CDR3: CASSVGGRVGANVLTF; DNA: TGTGCCAGCAGCGTAGGTGGGAGGGTCGGGGCCAACGTCCTGACTTTC
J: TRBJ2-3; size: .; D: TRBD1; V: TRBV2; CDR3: CASSKDRDSTDTQYF; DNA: TGTGCCAGCAGTAAAGACAGGGATAGCACAGATACGCAGTATTTT
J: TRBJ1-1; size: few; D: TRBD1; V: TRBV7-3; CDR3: CASSLTWDSEAFF; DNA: TGTGCCAGCAGCTTAACGTGGGACAGTGAAGCTTTCTTT
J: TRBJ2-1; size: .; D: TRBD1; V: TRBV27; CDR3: CASSLGRWTGSSYNEQFF; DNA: TGTGCCAGCAGTTTGGGTCGATGGACAGGGAGCTCCTACAATGAGCAGTTCTTC
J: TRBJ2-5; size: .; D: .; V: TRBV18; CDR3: CASSPAATLPQETQYF; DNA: TGTGCCAGCTCACCGGCGGCCACGCTGCCCCAAGAGACCCAGTACTTC
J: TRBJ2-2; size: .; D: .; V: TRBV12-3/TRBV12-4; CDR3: CVTQGTNPGELFF; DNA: TGTGTTACACAGGGTACGAATCCCGGGGAGCTGTTTTTT
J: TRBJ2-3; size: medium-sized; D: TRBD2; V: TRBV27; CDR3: CASTRLAGADTQYF; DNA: TGTGCCAGCACAAGACTAGCGGGAGCAGATACGCAGTATTTT
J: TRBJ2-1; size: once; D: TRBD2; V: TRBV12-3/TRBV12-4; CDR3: CASRGTTEQFF; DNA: TGTGCCAGCAGGGGGACTACCGAGCAGTTCTTC
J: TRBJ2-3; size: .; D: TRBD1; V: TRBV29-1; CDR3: CSVGGQGADTQYF; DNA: TGCAGCGTGGGGGGACAGGGTGCAGATACGCAGTATTTT
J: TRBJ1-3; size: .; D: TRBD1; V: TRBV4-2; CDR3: CASSQSQGAPGNTIYF; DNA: TGTGCCAGCAGCCAATCCCAGGGGGCGCCTGGAAACACCATATATTTT
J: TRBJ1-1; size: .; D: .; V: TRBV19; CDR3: CASMVEGRENTEAFF; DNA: TGTGCCAGTATGGTGGAGGGGCGGGAGAACACTGAAGCTTTCTTT
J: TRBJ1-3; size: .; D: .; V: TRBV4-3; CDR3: CASSQDTSRNTIYF; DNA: TGCGCCAGCAGCCAAGATACGTCCAGGAACACCATATATTTT
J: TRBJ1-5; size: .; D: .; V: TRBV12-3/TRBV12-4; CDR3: CASSLSRGQPQHF; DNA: TGTGCCAGCAGTTTAAGTCGAGGGCAGCCCCAGCATTTT
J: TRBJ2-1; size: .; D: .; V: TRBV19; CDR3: CASSNSGTRVQFF; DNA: TGTGCCAGTAGTAACTCCGGGACACGCGTGCAGTTCTTC
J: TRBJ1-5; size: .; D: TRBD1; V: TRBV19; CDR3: CASTPRRTGGGNQPQHF; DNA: TGTGCCAGTACCCCACGTCGGACAGGGGGAGGCAATCAGCCCCAGCATTTT
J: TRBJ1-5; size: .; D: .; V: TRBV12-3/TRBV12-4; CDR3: CASSMRGNQPQHF; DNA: TGTGCCAGCAGTATGCGTGGCAATCAGCCCCAGCATTTT
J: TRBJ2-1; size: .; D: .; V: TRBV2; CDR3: CASSDQRNPYNEQFF; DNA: TGTGCCAGCAGTGACCAGCGTAACCCCTACAATGAGCAGTTCTTC
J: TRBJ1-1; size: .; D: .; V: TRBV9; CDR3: CASSVAGEEVEAFF; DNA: TGTGCCAGCAGCGTAGCTGGGGAGGAGGTTGAAGCTTTCTTT
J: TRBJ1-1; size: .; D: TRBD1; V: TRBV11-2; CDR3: CASSLYGVRQGGTEAFF; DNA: TGTGCCAGCAGCTTATATGGGGTCCGACAGGGGGGCACTGAAGCTTTCTTT
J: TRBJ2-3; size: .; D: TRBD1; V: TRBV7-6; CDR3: CASSLRPGTGFTDTQYF; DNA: TGTGCCAGCAGCTTACGCCCCGGGACAGGGTTCACAGATACGCAGTATTTT
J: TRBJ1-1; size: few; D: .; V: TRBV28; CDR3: CASISGGNTEAFF; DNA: TGTGCCAGCATTTCGGGAGGGAACACTGAAGCTTTCTTT
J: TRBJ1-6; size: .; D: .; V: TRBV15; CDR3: CATSHDRSYSPLHF; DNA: TGTGCCACCAGCCACGACAGGTCTTATTCACCCCTCCACTTT